This T cell receptor (beta chain) was observed in a study of T-cell reconstitution after alpha-beta-depleted transplantation in children. The TCRbeta library was prepared with unique molecular identifiers. TCRdb independently ran MiXCR on the PCR reads; one entry per CDR3 protein. Here the sample spans 250,000 to 300,000 distinct CDR3 sequences, 9.9% being singletons. The CDR3 is 16 amino acids. Germline values: CDR1 SNHLY, CDR2 FYNNEI. Trimming took off 6 bases at V and 3 bases at J, with 17 bases between the two ends. This clonotype was detected only a few times. V gene TRBV2 combines with J gene TRBJ2-2, with D tentatively TRBD2 (6 bases). The sample in question was PBMCs from the stem cell graft donor, obtained from the stem cell graft. The receptor was derived from a human donor who donated a stem cell graft to a child with SCID. The CDR3 region has the DNA TGTGCCAGCAGGCTGGACGGGGAGGATTACACCGGGGAGCTGTTTTTT. Translation gives CASRLDGEDYTGELFF.